Described below is a single T cell receptor beta chain sequence and its context. The record originates from a study of blood T cell repertoires in COVID-19. Germline loops: CDR1 MNHEY, CDR2 SMNVEV (reference sequence). CDR3 size: 15 residues. V gave up 6 bases and J gave up 1 base, with 12 bases separating them. Some clones are missing from TCRdb's copy, which holds only in-frame ones; the method was immunoSEQ multiplex PCR. The data hold under 250,000 clones, with approximately 80% observed a single time. The sample was peripheral blood. The sequence was collected from a human donor in a cohort sampled during active COVID-19. The chain recombines TRBV27 with TRBJ2-2; tentative D call: TRBD2 (5 bases). As DNA, the CDR3 is TGTGCCAGCAGGCAGGCCGGGAAGAACACCGGGGAGCTGTTTTTT. It encodes CASRQAGKNTGELFF.